The next 31 T cell receptor beta chains were all read from a single sample in a study of response to subunit inactivated influenza vaccine. A single record per CDR3 protein comes from TCRdb applying MiXCR to the RT-PCR reads. This table holds over 650,000 distinct CDR3 sequences, less than 20% found once. The starting material was PBMCs from blood, obtained less than 6 days after vaccination. Receptors originate from a man in his fifties who received an inactivated influenza vaccine.

V and J are TRBV3-1 and TRBJ2-7; the D is unclear. Trimming shortened V by 0 bases and J by 0 bases, and 9 bases separated the two germline ends. This CDR3 is 15 amino acids long. The germline V gene encodes CDR1 LGHDT and CDR2 YNNKEL (reference sequence). CDR3 protein: CASSQDQSLSYEQYF. Here the CDR3 DNA reads TGTGCCAGCAGCCAAGATCAGAGCCTCTCCTACGAGCAGTACTTC.

The chain carries TRBV20-1 and TRBJ2-1; D is possibly TRBD2 (5 bases). The CDR3 sequence is 14 residues long. Trimming took off 0 bases at V and 8 bases at J, with 14 bases between the two ends. Germline-derived CDR1 and CDR2 are DFQATT and SNEGSKA (reference sequence). CDR3 in amino acids: CSARDISGIDEQFF. Here the CDR3 DNA reads TGCAGTGCTAGAGATATATCGGGAATCGATGAGCAGTTCTTC.

This clonotype has more than one count but fewer than ten. The chain is built from TRBV12-3 or TRBV12-4 and TRBJ2-3; 9 bases agree with TRBD2. The CDR3 runs to 16 residues. V gave up 5 bases and J gave up 0 bases; unmatched junction bases: 6. The CDR3 reads CASSRLAGISTDTQYF. For the CDR3, the DNA is TGTGCCAGCAGTCGGCTAGCGGGGATTAGCACAGATACGCAGTATTTT.

This clonotype occurred a few times. V is TRBV6-1 and J is TRBJ2-5, with D possibly TRBD1 on 5 matching bases. The CDR3 has 14 residues. Germline values: CDR1 MNHNS, CDR2 SASEGT. The V end lost 1 base, the J end lost 6 bases, and 12 bases lay between the germline ends. The DNA of the CDR3 is TGTGCCAGCAGTGAAGTTCACAGGAGCCAGACCCAGTACTTC. Amino acid sequence: CASSEVHRSQTQYF.

This clonotype was counted a few times. The rearrangement links TRBV5-5 to TRBJ2-1, with 14 nucleotides matching TRBD2. V lost 4 bases and J lost 8; bases outside the gene matches: 8. CDR3 length equals 16 residues. Germline V gene lookup returns CDR1 SGHKS and CDR2 YYEKEE (reference sequence). The CDR3 coding sequence is TGTGCCAGCAGCAGAAGGGGACTAGCGGGAGCCGATGAGCAGTTCTTC. Its translation: CASSRRGLAGADEQFF.

This clonotype was counted a few times. The gene calls are TRBV6-2 or TRBV6-3 and TRBJ1-1; 8 bases are a match to TRBD1. In germline, CDR1 is MNHEY, CDR2 SVGEGT. V lost 6 bases to trimming and J lost 4 bases; unmatched junction nucleotides: 10. The CDR3 contains 15 residues. The CDR3 DNA is TGTGCCAGCAGGAAAATCCGGACAGGGCCCACTGAAGCTTTCTTT. Amino acids: CASRKIRTGPTEAFF.

V usage is TRBV7-2 and J usage is TRBJ1-4; the D gene is possibly TRBD1 (5 bases). Germline values: CDR1 SGHTA, CDR2 FQGNSA. V was clipped by 5 bases and J by 7 bases, with 17 bases between them. The CDR3 covers 15 residues. The CDR3 region is CASSRGSGRIEKLFF. In DNA form, the CDR3 reads TGTGCCAGCAGCCGAGGATCGGGACGGATTGAAAAACTGTTTTTT.

The V and J genes are TRBV7-2 and TRBJ1-2; D remains ambiguous. CDR3 length: 13 amino acids. V dropped 0 bases and J dropped 7 bases, with 9 bases sitting between them. The V gene's germline CDR1 is SGHTA and CDR2 FQGNSA. The CDR3 DNA sequence: TGTGCCAGCAGCTTAGCGAGGATTAGTGGCTACACCTTC. Translating it yields CASSLARISGYTF.

The CDR3: CASSPSGGQVYGYTF. Written as DNA, the CDR3 is TGTGCCAGCAGCCCCTCCGGGGGGCAAGTCTATGGCTACACCTTC. The chain has TRBV12-3 or TRBV12-4 and TRBJ1-2, with a possible D match to TRBD1 (6 bases). V was shortened by 6 bases and J by 4 bases, with 18 bases between the two germline ends. This CDR3 comprises 15 residues.

The chain uses TRBV28 and TRBJ1-1; D is ambiguous. The V gene's germline CDR1 is MDHEN and CDR2 SYDVKM. The CDR3 totals 12 residues. Trimming stripped 8 bases from V and 4 bases from J, with 11 bases between. The CDR3: CASRYLGTEAFF. CDR3 nucleotide sequence: TGTGCCAGCCGGTATCTGGGCACTGAAGCTTTCTTT. The whole variable domain, remainder taken from reference TRBV28 and TRBJ1-1, is DVKVTQSSRYLVKRTGEKVFLECVQDMDHENMFWYRQDPGLGLRLIYFSYDVKMKEKGDIPEGYSVSREKKERFSLILESASTNQTSMYLCASRYLGTEAFFGQGTRLTVV.

This clonotype was observed a few times. The V gene is TRBV7-9, the J gene TRBJ1-4; possible D gene TRBD1, 5 bases. This CDR3 contains 13 residues. Germline CDR1 is SEHNR and CDR2 is FQNEAQ (reference sequence). V was cut by 5 bases and J by 5 bases, with 9 bases left in between. The CDR3 region has the DNA TGTGCCAGCAGCCCAAGACAGAATGAAAAACTGTTTTTT. Translation gives CASSPRQNEKLFF.

This clonotype was seen a handful of times. The rearrangement joins TRBV12-3 or TRBV12-4 to TRBJ1-1; a weak D match, TRBD1 (5 bases). Trimming shortened V by 4 bases and J by 4 bases, and 13 bases separated the two germline ends. The CDR3 spans 14 residues. The CDR3 loop is CASSSRSGGTEAFF. DNA for the CDR3: TGTGCCAGCAGTTCTCGAAGTGGGGGCACTGAAGCTTTCTTT.

The chain uses TRBV5-8 and TRBJ1-4, with 7 bases lining up with TRBD1. Per germline, CDR1 SGHTS and CDR2 YDEGEE. J was trimmed by 5 bases and V by 7 bases; bases with no gene match: 14. The CDR3 has 16 residues. Written as DNA, the CDR3 is TGTGCCAGCGGACAAGGAGCGGGACAGTTCAATGAAAAACTGTTTTTT. Its translation: CASGQGAGQFNEKLFF.

There are many counts of this clonotype. The chain joins TRBV28 to TRBJ2-1; D remains unclear. The V gene's germline CDR1 is MDHEN and CDR2 SYDVKM. The CDR3 extends over 14 amino acids. The V and J ends lost 2 bases and 2 bases respectively, with 7 bases between them. The chain's CDR3 is CASSLLATYNEQFF. CDR3 nucleotide sequence: TGTGCCAGCAGTTTACTCGCGACCTACAATGAGCAGTTCTTC.

Many counts were recorded for this clonotype. The gene calls are TRBV12-3 or TRBV12-4 and TRBJ2-7; 7 bases line up with TRBD2. The CDR3 runs 14 residues. The ends lost 2 bases at V and 2 bases at J; junction bases unmatched: 3. This CDR3 reads CASSLWGGTYEQYF. CDR3 nucleotide sequence: TGTGCCAGCAGTTTATGGGGGGGTACCTACGAGCAGTACTTC.

The chain recombines TRBV27 with TRBJ2-3, with 10 bases fitting TRBD2. The CDR3 sequence is 15 residues long. The trim removed 4 bases at V and 4 bases at J, leaving 5 bases unmatched. The germline CDR1 and CDR2 sequences are MNHEY and SMNVEV (reference sequence). CDR3 region: CASSSLAGASDTQYF. The CDR3, as DNA: TGTGCCAGCAGTTCCCTAGCGGGGGCCTCAGATACGCAGTATTTT.

The CDR3 nucleotides read TGTGCCAGCAGCTTAGACCGAGATAACTATGGCTACACCTTC. Residues: CASSLDRDNYGYTF. The rearrangement uses TRBV7-2 and TRBJ1-2; D remains unclear. The CDR3 has 14 amino acids. Germline assignment: CDR1 SGHTA and CDR2 FQGNSA. Between the trimmed V and J ends, which lost 1 base and 1 base, there was a span of 7 bases.

This chain links TRBV20-1 with TRBJ2-2, with 13 bases fitting TRBD2. CDR3 length: 17 residues. V dropped 3 bases and J dropped 4; count of bases not matched to a gene: 8. Germline V CDR1 and CDR2: DFQATT, SNEGSKA (reference sequence). The CDR3 loop is CSASPPGLAGTTGELFF. The CDR3 nucleotides are TGCAGTGCTAGCCCCCCGGGACTAGCGGGGACCACCGGGGAGCTGTTTTTT.

This chain uses TRBV4-1 with TRBJ2-7; D is perhaps TRBD2 (6 bases). The germline V gene has CDR1 MGHRA and CDR2 YSYEKL. V lost 1 base and J 2 bases, leaving 12 bases between the germline ends. The CDR3 totals 15 residues. As DNA, the CDR3 is TGCGCCAGCAGCCAAGGGGGAGGTCTGGCCTACGAGCAGTACTTC. Encoded protein: CASSQGGGLAYEQYF.

V usage is TRBV11-2 and J usage is TRBJ2-2; D possibly corresponds to TRBD2 (5 bases). The CDR3 is 14 amino acids. V was clipped by 1 base and J by 8 bases, with 11 bases between them. Germline V gene sequence: CDR1 SGHAT, CDR2 FQNNGV. The CDR3 loop is CASSLARRAGELFF. CDR3 nucleotides: TGTGCCAGCAGCTTAGCTCGGCGGGCTGGGGAGCTGTTTTTT.

This clonotype was observed a few times. The rearrangement links TRBV9 to TRBJ2-7; tentative D call: TRBD2 (5 bases). Germline V gene sequence: CDR1 SGDLS, CDR2 YYNGEE. This CDR3 region has 14 residues. With 2 bases removed from V and 0 bases from J, the gap between germline ends came to 9 bases. CDR3 in DNA: TGTGCCAGCAGCGTCCAGAGCGGCTCCTACGAGCAGTACTTC. Translated, it gives CASSVQSGSYEQYF.

The CDR3 loop reads CASSSTGYSNYGYTF. In DNA form, the CDR3 reads TGCGCCAGCAGCTCAACAGGCTATTCTAACTATGGCTACACCTTC. The chain employs TRBV5-1 and TRBJ1-2, with D maybe TRBD1 (5 bases). Trimming removed 3 bases from V and 0 bases from J, with 12 bases in between. The V gene's germline CDR1 is SGHRS and CDR2 YFSETQ. This CDR3 comprises 15 residues.

The chain is built from TRBV4-1 and TRBJ1-4; tentative D call: TRBD1 (5 bases). The CDR3 sequence is 15 residues long. Germline-derived CDR1 and CDR2 are MGHRA and YSYEKL. Trimming left V 1 base short and J 6 bases short, with 12 bases between. The CDR3 region is CASSQVAGGDEKLFF. Here the CDR3 DNA reads TGCGCCAGCAGCCAAGTCGCCGGGGGGGATGAAAAACTGTTTTTT.

This clonotype has a handful of counts. This chain links TRBV20-1 with TRBJ1-5; 7 bases agree with TRBD1. Trimming removed 4 bases from V and 3 bases from J; junction bases left unmatched: 6. The CDR3 is made up of 14 amino acids. Germline V gene data show CDR1 as DFQATT and CDR2 as SNEGSKA (reference sequence). CDR3 residues: CSAKFGTANQPQHF. DNA for the CDR3: TGCAGTGCTAAATTCGGGACAGCCAATCAGCCCCAGCATTTT.

This clonotype was seen a few times. The chain joins TRBV5-1 to TRBJ1-6; 9 bases agree with TRBD1. The J segment lost 11 bases and the V segment lost 0 bases, leaving 6 bases of the junction unmatched. This CDR3 comprises 15 residues. From germline, CDR1 is SGHRS and CDR2 YFSETQ. CDR3 amino acids: CASSLDTGGLTPLHF. CDR3 DNA: TGCGCCAGCAGCTTGGATACAGGGGGCCTCACACCCCTCCACTTT.

In this sample, this clonotype turned up a few times. The chain has TRBV5-4 and TRBJ2-7; TRBD2 matches 9 bases. With 4 bases clipped from V and 4 bases from J, the junction kept 9 bases outside the gene matches. The CDR3 is 15 residues long. Looked up from germline, CDR1 is SGHNT and CDR2 is YYREEE (reference sequence). The CDR3 region is CASSSISGGLYEQYF. The DNA for the CDR3 is TGTGCCAGCAGCAGTATTAGCGGGGGCTTATACGAGCAGTACTTC.

The chain employs TRBV6-5 and TRBJ1-2, with no clear D. Germline CDR1 is MNHEY and CDR2 is SVGAGI. CDR3 length: 12 residues. Trimming pared 2 bases from V and 7 bases from J, leaving 8 bases between. Here the CDR3 DNA reads TGTGCCAGCAGTTACACTTCTGGTGGCTACACCTTC. It translates to CASSYTSGGYTF.

The table lists this clonotype with a few counts. The CDR3 coding sequence is TGTGCCATCAGGGAGGGGGATAGCAATCAGCCCCAGCATTTT. Translation gives CAIREGDSNQPQHF. V and J are TRBV10-3 and TRBJ1-5; D might be TRBD1 (6 bases). This CDR3 has 14 residues. The V and J ends lost 6 bases and 0 bases respectively, with 9 bases between them. The germline V gene has CDR1 ENHRY and CDR2 SYGVKD.

This clonotype was counted at least ten times. In nucleotides, the CDR3 is TGTGCCAGCAGCCAAGTGGGGCCTACCTACAATGAGCAGTTCTTC. It encodes CASSQVGPTYNEQFF. V gene TRBV4-2 combines with J gene TRBJ2-1; weak D call: TRBD1 (5 bases). Germline assignment: CDR1 LGHNA and CDR2 YNFKEQ. The CDR3 loop spans 15 amino acids. V was shortened by 1 base and J by 2 bases, with 9 bases between the two germline ends.

A few counts support this clonotype. V and J are TRBV2 and TRBJ1-2; D not resolved. The germline CDR1 and CDR2 sequences are SNHLY and FYNNEI. Trimming pared 3 bases from V and 4 bases from J, leaving 12 bases between. The CDR3 consists of 14 residues. CDR3 in amino acids: CASSDTVTVYGYTF. Here the CDR3 DNA reads TGTGCCAGCAGTGATACGGTAACCGTCTATGGCTACACCTTC.

This clonotype appeared a few times. The chain joins TRBV9 to TRBJ2-5; D call uncertain. Germline V gene data show CDR1 as SGDLS and CDR2 as YYNGEE. V was cut by 4 bases and J by 5 bases, with 6 bases left in between. This CDR3 spans 11 amino acids. The CDR3: CASSHEETQYF. The CDR3 coding sequence is TGTGCCAGCAGCCACGAGGAGACCCAGTACTTC. Together with reference TRBV9 and TRBJ2-5, the CDR3 gives the full variable domain: DSGVTQTPKHLITATGQRVTLRCSPRSGDLSVYWYQQSLDQGLQFLIQYYNGEERAKGNILERFSAQQFPDLHSELNLSSLELGDSALYFCASSHEETQYFGPGTRLLVL.